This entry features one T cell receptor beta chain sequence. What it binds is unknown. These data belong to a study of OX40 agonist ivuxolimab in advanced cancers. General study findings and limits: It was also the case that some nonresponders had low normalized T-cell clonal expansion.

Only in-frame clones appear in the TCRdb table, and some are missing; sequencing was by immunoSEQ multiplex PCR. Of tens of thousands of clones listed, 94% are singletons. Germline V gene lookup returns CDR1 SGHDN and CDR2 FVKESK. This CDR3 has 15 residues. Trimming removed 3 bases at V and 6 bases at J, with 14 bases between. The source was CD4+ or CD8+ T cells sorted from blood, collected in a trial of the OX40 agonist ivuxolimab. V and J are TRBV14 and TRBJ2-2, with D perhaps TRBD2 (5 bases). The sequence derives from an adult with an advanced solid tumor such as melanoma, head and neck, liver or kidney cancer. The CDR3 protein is CASSHGWAGPGELFF. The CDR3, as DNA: TGTGCCAGCAGCCATGGCTGGGCGGGTCCCGGGGAGCTGTTTTTT.